This TCR beta chain is drawn from a study of control samples from healthy donors and cancer patients. CDR3 size: 14 residues. With 6 bases removed from V and 4 bases from J, the gap between germline ends came to 11 bases. CDR1 and CDR2 (germline): SGHRS, YFSETQ. TCRdb keeps only in-frame clones here, not all; method: immunoSEQ multiplex PCR. The table counts about 190,000 clones; roughly 2% lies in the top ten. The V and J genes are TRBV5-1 and TRBJ1-6, with D unclear. The receptor comes from a woman in her 30s in good health. The sequenced sample was blood. The chain's CDR3 is CASTVDPYNSPLHF. The CDR3 DNA sequence: TGCGCCAGCACCGTGGACCCGTATAATTCACCCCTCCACTTT.